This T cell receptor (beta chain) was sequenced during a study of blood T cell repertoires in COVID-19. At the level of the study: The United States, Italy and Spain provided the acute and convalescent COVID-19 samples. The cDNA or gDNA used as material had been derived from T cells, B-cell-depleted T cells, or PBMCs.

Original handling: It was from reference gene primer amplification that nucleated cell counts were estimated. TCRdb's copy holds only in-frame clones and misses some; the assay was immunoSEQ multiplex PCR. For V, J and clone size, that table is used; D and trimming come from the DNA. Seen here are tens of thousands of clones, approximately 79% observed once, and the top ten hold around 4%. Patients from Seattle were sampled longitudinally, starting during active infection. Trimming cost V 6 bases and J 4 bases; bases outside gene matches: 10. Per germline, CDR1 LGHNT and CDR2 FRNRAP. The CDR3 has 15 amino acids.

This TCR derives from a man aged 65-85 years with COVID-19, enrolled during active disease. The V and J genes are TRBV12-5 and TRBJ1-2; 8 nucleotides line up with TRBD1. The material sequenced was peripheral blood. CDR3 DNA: TGTGCTAGTGGACGTTCCGGGACAGGCCTCTATGGCTACACCTTC. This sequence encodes CASGRSGTGLYGYTF.